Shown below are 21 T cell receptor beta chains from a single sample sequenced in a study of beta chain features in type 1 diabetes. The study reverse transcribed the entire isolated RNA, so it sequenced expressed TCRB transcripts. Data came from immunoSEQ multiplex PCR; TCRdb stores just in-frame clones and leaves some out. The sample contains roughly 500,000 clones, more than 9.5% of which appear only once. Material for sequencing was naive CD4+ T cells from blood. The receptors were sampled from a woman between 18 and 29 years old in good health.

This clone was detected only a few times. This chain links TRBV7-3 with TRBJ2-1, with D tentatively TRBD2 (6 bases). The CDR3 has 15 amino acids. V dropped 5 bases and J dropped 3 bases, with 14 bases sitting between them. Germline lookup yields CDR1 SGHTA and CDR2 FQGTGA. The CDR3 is CASSHGGPDYNEQFF. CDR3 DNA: TGTGCCAGCAGCCACGGAGGGCCCGACTACAATGAGCAGTTCTTC.

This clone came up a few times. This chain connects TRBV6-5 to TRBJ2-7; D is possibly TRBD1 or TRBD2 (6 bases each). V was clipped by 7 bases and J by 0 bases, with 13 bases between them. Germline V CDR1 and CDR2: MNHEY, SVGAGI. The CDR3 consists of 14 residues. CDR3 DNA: TGTGCCAGCACTCCTCGGGGGCGCTCCTACGAGCAGTACTTC. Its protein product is CASTPRGRSYEQYF.

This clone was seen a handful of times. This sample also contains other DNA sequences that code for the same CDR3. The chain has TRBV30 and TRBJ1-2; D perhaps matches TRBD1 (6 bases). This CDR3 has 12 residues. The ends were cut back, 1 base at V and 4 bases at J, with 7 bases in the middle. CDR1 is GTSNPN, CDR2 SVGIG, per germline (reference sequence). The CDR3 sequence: CAWSEQGYGYTF. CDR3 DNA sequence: TGTGCCTGGAGTGAACAGGGCTATGGCTACACCTTC.

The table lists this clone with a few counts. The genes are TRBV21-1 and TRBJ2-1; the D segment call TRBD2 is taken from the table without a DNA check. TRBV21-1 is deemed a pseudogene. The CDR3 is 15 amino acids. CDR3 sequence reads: CASSKARGLGDEQFF. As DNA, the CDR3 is TGTGCCAGCAGCAAAGCTAGGGGACTAGGGGATGAGCAGTTCTTC.

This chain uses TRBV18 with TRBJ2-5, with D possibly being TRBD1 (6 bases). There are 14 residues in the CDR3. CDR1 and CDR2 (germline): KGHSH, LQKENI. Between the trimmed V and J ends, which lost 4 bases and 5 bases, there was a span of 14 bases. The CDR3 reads CASSRQQGSETQYF. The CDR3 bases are TGTGCCAGCTCACGCCAACAGGGATCGGAGACCCAGTACTTC.

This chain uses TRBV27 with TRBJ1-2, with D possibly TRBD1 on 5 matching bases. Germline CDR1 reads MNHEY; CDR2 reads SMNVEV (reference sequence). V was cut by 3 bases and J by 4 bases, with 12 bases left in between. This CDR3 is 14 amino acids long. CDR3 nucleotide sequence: TGTGCCAGCAGTTTGACGGGACTGACCTATGGCTACACCTTC. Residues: CASSLTGLTYGYTF.

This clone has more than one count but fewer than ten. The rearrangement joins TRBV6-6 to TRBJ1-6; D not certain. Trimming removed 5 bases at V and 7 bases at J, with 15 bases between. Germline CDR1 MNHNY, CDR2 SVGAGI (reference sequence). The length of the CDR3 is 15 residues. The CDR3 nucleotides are TGTGCCAGCAGTCGACTTCAGGTCTCGAATTCACCCCTCCACTTT. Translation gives CASSRLQVSNSPLHF.

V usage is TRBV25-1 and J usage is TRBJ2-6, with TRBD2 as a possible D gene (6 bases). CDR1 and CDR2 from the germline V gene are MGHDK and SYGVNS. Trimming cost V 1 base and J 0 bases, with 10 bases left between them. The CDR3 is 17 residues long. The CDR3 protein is CASSEWGVPSGANVLTF. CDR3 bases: TGTGCCAGCAGTGAATGGGGGGTCCCCTCTGGGGCCAACGTCCTGACTTTC.

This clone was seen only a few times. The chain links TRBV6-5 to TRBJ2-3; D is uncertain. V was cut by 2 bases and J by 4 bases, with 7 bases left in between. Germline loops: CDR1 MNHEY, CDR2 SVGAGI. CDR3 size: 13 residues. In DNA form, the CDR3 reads TGTGCCAGCAGTTACCCGGGTTCAGATACGCAGTATTTT. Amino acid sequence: CASSYPGSDTQYF.

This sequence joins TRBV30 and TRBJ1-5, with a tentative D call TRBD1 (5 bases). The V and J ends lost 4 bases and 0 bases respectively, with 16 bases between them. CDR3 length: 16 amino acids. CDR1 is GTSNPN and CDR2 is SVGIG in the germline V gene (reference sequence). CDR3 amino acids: CAWNGRGGDSNQPQHF. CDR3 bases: TGTGCCTGGAACGGGAGGGGAGGGGATAGCAATCAGCCCCAGCATTTT. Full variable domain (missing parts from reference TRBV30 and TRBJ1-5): SQTIHQWPATLVQPVGSPLSLECTVEGTSNPNLYWYRQAAGRGLQLLFYSVGIGQISSEVPQNLSASRPQDRQFILSSKKLLLSDSGFYLCAWNGRGGDSNQPQHFGDGTRLSIL.

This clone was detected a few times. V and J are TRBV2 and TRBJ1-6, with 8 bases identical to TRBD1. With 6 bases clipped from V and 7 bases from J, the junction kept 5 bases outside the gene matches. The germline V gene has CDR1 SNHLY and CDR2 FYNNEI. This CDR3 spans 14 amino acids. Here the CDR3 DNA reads TGTGCCAGCAGGGACAGGGTTCGGAATTCACCCCTCCACTTT. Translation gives CASRDRVRNSPLHF. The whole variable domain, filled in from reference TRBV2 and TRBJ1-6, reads EPEVTQTPSHQVTQMGQEVILRCVPISNHLYFYWYRQILGQKVEFLVSFYNNEISEKSEIFDDQFSVERPDGSNFTLKIRSTKLEDSAMYFCASRDRVRNSPLHFGNGTRLTVT.

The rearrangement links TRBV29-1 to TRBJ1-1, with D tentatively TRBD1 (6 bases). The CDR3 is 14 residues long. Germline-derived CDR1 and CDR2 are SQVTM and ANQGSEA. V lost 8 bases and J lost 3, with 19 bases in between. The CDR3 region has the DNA TGCAGCCCGACAGACAGGCTGGTTGACACTGAAGCTTTCTTT. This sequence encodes CSPTDRLVDTEAFF.

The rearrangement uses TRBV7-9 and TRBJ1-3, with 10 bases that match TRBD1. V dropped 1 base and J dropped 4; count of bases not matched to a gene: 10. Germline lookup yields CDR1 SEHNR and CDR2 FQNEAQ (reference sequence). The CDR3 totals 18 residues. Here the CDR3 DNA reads TGTGCCAGCAGCTTAGGGGACAGGGGAAAGAAGGAAGGAAACACCATATATTTT. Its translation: CASSLGDRGKKEGNTIYF. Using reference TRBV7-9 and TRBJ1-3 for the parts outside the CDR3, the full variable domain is DTGVSQNPRHKITKRGQNVTFRCDPISEHNRLYWYRQTLGQGPEFLTYFQNEAQLEKSRLLSDRFSAERPKGSFSTLEIQRTEQGDSAMYLCASSLGDRGKKEGNTIYFGEGSWLTVV.

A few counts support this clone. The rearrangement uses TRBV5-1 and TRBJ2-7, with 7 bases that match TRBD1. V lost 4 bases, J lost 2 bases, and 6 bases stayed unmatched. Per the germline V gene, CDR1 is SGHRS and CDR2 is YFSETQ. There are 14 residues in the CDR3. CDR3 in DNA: TGCGCCAGCAGCCCCTACGGGACAGCCTACGAGCAGTACGTC. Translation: CASSPYGTAYEQYV.

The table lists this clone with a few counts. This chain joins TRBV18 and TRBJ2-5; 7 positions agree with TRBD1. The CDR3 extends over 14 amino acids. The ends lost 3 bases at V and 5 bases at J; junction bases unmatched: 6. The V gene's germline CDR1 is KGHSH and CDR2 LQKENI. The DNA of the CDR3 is TGTGCCAGCTCACCCCGGACAGGCATGGAGACCCAGTACTTC. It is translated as CASSPRTGMETQYF.

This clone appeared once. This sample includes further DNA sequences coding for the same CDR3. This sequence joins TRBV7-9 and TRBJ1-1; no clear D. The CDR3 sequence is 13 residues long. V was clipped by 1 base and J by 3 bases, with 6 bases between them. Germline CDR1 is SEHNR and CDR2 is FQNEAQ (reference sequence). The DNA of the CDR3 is TGTGCCAGCAGCTTAGGTGGAGACACTGAAGCTTTCTTT. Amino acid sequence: CASSLGGDTEAFF.

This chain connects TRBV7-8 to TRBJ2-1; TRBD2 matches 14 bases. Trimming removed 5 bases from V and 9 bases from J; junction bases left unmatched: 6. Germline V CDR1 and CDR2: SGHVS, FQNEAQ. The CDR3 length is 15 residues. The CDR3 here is CASSGRLAGGREQFF. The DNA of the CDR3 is TGTGCCAGCAGCGGACGACTAGCGGGGGGGCGTGAGCAGTTCTTC.

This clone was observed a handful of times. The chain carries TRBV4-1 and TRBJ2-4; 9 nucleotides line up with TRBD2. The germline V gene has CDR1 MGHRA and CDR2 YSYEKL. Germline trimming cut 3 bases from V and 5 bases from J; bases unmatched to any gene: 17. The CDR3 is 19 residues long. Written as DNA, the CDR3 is TGCGCCAGCAGCCAGGGGCCACTAGCGGGTATTCTCCCGCAAAACATTCAGTACTTC. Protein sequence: CASSQGPLAGILPQNIQYF.

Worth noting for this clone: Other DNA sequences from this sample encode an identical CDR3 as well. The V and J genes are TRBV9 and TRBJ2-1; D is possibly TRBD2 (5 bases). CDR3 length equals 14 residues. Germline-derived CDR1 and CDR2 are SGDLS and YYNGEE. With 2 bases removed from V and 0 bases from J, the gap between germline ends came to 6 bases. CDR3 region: CASSVTSSYNEQFF. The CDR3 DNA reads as TGTGCCAGCAGCGTTACTAGCTCCTACAATGAGCAGTTCTTC. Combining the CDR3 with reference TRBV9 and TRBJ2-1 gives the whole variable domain DSGVTQTPKHLITATGQRVTLRCSPRSGDLSVYWYQQSLDQGLQFLIQYYNGEERAKGNILERFSAQQFPDLHSELNLSSLELGDSALYFCASSVTSSYNEQFFGPGTRLTVL.

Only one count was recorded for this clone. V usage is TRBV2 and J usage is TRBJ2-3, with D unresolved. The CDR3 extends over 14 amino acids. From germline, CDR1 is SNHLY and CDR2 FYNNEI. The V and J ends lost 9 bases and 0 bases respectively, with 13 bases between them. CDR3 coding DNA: TGTGCCAGGCAAGATGGTTACAGCACAGATACGCAGTATTTT. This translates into CARQDGYSTDTQYF.

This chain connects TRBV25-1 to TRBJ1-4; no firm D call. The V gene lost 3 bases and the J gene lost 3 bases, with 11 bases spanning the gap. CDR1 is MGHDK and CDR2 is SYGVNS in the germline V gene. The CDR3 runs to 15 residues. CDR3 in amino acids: CASSDYSSANEKLFF. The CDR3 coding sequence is TGTGCCAGCAGTGACTACAGCTCAGCTAATGAAAAACTGTTTTTT.